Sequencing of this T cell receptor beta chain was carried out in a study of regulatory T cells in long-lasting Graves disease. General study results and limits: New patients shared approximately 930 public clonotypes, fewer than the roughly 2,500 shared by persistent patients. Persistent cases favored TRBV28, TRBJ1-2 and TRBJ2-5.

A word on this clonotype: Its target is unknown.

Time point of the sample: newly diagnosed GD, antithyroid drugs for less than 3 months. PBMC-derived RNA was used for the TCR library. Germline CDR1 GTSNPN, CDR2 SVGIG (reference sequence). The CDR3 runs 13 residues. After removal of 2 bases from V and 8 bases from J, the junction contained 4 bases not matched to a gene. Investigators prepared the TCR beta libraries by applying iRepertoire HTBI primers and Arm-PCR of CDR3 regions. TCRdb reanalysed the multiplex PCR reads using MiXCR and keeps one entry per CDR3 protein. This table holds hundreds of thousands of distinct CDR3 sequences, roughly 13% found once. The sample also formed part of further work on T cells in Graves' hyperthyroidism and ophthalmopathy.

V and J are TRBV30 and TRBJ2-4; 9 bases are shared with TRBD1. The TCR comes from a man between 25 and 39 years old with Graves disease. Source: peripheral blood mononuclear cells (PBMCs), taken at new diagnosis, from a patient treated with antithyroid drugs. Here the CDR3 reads CAWSTGGRDIQYF. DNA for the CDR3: TGTGCCTGGAGTACAGGGGGCAGGGACATTCAGTACTTC.